This TCR beta chain appears in the sequencing data of a study of OX40 agonist ivuxolimab in advanced cancers. Study observations and caveats: Also present in some nonresponders was a low level of normalized T-cell clonal expansion.

The table came from immunoSEQ multiplex PCR; TCRdb's copy has only in-frame clones and leaves some out. The sample consists of 50,000 or so clones, approximately 92% of them appearing once. Baseline was the first blood sampling point, followed by cycle 4 day 1 and cycle 7 day 1. In the case of this clone: Its antigen is as yet unknown.

Germline CDR1 and CDR2: SGHVS and FNYEAQ. The J segment lost 5 bases and the V segment lost 1 base, leaving 13 bases of the junction unmatched. The CDR3 is made up of 18 amino acids. The chain has TRBV7-6 and TRBJ2-1, with 8 bases matching TRBD2. This receptor was identified in an adult with an advanced solid tumor such as melanoma, head and neck, liver or kidney cancer. Here the sequenced sample was CD4+ or CD8+ T cells sorted from blood, taken in a trial of the OX40 agonist ivuxolimab. CDR3 nucleotide sequence: TGTGCCAGCAGCTTAGGGTATTTCGGGGGGGTACTTAACAATGAGCAGTTCTTC. Its translation is CASSLGYFGGVLNNEQFF.